This entry describes one T cell receptor (beta chain). These data belong to a study of blood T cell repertoires in COVID-19. In the original workflow: Estimates of nucleated cell counts were drawn from the amplification of reference gene primers. Assay used: immunoSEQ multiplex PCR; TCRdb lists only in-frame clones, some missing. That table gives V, J and clone size, and the DNA gave D and trimming. The sample has 200,000 to 250,000 clones; less than 85% are singletons. CDR1 and CDR2 from the germline V gene are MNHEY and SVGAGI. Unmatched junction bases numbered 11, after V lost 6 bases and J lost 3 bases. The CDR3 is 15 amino acids. Patients of the Seattle cohort, enrolled during active infection, were followed longitudinally.

Sample: peripheral blood. The sequence was collected from an elderly woman with COVID-19, enrolled during active disease. The chain links TRBV6-5 to TRBJ2-7; 7 bases map to TRBD2. CDR3 bases: TGTGCCAGCAGCGGGACCCTTAGCGGGTTCTACGAGCAGTACTTC. It codes for CASSGTLSGFYEQYF.